This T cell receptor beta chain was captured by sequencing in a study of pediatric ulcerative colitis. CDR1 is SQVTM and CDR2 is ANQGSEA in the germline V gene. The CDR3 consists of 14 residues. V was shortened by 0 bases and J by 4 bases, with 12 bases between the two germline ends. Sequencing used immunoSEQ multiplex PCR; TCRdb keeps in-frame clones, though not all of them. The sample has tens of thousands of clones; around 86% are singletons. The sample comprised blood. This chain connects TRBV29-1 to TRBJ1-2, with a possible D match to TRBD1 (5 bases). This clonotype was obtained from a boy aged 10-17 years who was a control in a study of pediatric ulcerative colitis. CDR3 sequence reads: CSVEDGGDGYGYTF. The CDR3 region has the DNA TGCAGCGTTGAAGATGGGGGGGACGGCTATGGCTACACCTTC.